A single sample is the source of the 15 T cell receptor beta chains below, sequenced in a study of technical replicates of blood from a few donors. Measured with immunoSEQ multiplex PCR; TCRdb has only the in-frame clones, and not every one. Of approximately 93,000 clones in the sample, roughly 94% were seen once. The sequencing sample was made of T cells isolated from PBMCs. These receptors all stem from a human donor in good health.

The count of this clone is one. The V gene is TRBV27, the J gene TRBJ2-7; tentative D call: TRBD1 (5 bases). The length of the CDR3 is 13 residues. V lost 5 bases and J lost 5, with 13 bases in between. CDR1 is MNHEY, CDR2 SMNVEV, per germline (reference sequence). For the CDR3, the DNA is TGTGCCAGCAGTCACCTCCAGGGCAACGAGCAGTACTTC. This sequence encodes CASSHLQGNEQYF.

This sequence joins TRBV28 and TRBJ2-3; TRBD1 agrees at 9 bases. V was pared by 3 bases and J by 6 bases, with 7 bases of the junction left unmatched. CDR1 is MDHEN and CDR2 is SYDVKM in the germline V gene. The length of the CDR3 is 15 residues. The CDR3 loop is CASSFTGQGMDTQYF. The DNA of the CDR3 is TGTGCCAGCAGTTTCACGGGACAGGGAATGGATACGCAGTATTTT.

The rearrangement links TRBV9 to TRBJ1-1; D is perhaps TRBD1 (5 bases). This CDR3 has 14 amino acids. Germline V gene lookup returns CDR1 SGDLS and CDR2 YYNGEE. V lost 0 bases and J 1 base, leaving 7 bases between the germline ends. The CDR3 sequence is CASSVAGANTEAFF. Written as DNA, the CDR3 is TGTGCCAGCAGCGTAGCTGGGGCGAACACTGAAGCTTTCTTT.

The CDR3, as DNA: TGTGCCAGCAGCCTTCCCGGGGGATACGTCTCTGGAAACACCATATATTTT. Its protein product is CASSLPGGYVSGNTIYF. The V call is TRBV11-2, the J call TRBJ1-3; possibly TRBD1 for D (5 bases). Germline V gives CDR1 SGHAT, CDR2 FQNNGV. With 5 bases removed from V and 0 bases from J, the gap between germline ends came to 17 bases. There are 17 residues in the CDR3. Full variable domain (missing parts from reference TRBV11-2 and TRBJ1-3): EAGVAQSPRYKIIEKRQSVAFWCNPISGHATLYWYQQILGQGPKLLIQFQNNGVVDDSQLPKDRFSAERLKGVDSTLKIQPAKLEDSAVYLCASSLPGGYVSGNTIYFGEGSWLTVV.

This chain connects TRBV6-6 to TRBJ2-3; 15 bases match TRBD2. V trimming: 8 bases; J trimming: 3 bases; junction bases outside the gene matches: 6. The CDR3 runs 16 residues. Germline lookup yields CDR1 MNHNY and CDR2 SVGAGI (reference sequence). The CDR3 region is CASVRTSGRGTDTQYF. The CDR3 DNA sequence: TGTGCCAGCGTCCGGACTAGCGGGAGGGGAACAGATACGCAGTATTTT.

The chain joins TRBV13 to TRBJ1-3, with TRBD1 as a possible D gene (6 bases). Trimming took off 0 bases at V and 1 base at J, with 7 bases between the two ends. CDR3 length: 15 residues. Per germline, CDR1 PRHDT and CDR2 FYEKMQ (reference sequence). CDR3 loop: CASSLGTGSGNTIYF. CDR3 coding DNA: TGTGCCAGCAGCTTAGGGACAGGTTCTGGAAACACCATATATTTT.

Written as DNA, the CDR3 is TGTGCCAGCAGCTTAGGATCCGCCAGGGCCTACGAGCAGTACTTC. Amino acid sequence: CASSLGSARAYEQYF. This chain links TRBV7-6 with TRBJ2-7; D is perhaps TRBD1 (5 bases). CDR3 length: 15 residues. From germline, CDR1 is SGHVS and CDR2 FNYEAQ. Trimming shortened V by 1 base and J by 2 bases, and 12 bases separated the two germline ends. Filled out from reference TRBV7-6 and TRBJ2-7, the complete variable domain reads GAGVSQSPRYKVTKRGQDVALRCDPISGHVSLYWYRQALGQGPEFLTYFNYEAQQDKSGLPNDRFSAERPEGSISTLTIQRTEQRDSAMYRCASSLGSARAYEQYFGPGTRLTVT.

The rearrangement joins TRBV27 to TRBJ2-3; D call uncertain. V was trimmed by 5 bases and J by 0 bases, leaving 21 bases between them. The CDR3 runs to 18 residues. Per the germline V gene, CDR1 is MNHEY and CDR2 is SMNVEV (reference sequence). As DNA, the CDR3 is TGTGCCAGCAGTGCCCCCCTGGCCAGGTTCAAAAGCACAGATACGCAGTATTTT. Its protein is CASSAPLARFKSTDTQYF.

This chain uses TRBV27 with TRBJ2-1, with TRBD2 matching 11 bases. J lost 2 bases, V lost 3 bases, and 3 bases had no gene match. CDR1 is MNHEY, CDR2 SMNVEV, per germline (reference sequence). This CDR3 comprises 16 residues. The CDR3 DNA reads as TGTGCCAGCAGTTTCTCACTAGCGGGAGCCTACAATGAGCAGTTCTTC. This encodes CASSFSLAGAYNEQFF.

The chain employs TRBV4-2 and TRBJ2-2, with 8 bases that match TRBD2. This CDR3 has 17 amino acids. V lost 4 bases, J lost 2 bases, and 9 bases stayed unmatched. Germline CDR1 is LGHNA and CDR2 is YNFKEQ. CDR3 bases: TGTGCCAGCAGCCCCACTGGAGCGGGAGCCAACACCGGGGAGCTGTTTTTT. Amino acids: CASSPTGAGANTGELFF.

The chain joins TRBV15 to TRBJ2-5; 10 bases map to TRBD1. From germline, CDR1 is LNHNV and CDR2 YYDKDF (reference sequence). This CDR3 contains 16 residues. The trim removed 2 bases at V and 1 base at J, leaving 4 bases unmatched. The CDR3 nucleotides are TGTGCCACCAGCAGATCGGGACAGGGGATCCAAGAGACCCAGTACTTC. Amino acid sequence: CATSRSGQGIQETQYF.

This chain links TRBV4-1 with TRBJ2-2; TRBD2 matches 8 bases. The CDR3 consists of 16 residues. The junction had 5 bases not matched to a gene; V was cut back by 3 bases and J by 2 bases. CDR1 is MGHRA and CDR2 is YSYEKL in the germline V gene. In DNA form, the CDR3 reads TGCGCCAGCAGCCAGAGCGGGGGACTCAACACCGGGGAGCTGTTTTTT. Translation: CASSQSGGLNTGELFF.

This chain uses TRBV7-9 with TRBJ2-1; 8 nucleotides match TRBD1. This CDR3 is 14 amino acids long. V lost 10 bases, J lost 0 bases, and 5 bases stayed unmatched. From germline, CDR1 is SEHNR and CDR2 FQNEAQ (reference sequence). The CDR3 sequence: CAIATGGSYNEQFF. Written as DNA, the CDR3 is TGTGCCATTGCAACAGGGGGCTCCTACAATGAGCAGTTCTTC.

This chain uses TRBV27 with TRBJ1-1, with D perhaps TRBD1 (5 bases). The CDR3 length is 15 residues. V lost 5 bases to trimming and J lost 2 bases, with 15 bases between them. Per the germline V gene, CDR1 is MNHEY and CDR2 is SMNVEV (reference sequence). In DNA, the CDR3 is TGTGCCAGCAGTAGGTCCGGACACCCAAACACTGAAGCTTTCTTT. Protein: CASSRSGHPNTEAFF.

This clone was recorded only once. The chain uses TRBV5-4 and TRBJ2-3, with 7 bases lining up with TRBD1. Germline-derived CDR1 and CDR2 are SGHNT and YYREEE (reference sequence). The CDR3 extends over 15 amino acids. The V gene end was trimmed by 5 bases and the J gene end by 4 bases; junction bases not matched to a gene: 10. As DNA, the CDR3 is TGTGCCAGCAGTCACTGGACAGGTTTGCCAGATACGCAGTATTTT. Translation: CASSHWTGLPDTQYF.